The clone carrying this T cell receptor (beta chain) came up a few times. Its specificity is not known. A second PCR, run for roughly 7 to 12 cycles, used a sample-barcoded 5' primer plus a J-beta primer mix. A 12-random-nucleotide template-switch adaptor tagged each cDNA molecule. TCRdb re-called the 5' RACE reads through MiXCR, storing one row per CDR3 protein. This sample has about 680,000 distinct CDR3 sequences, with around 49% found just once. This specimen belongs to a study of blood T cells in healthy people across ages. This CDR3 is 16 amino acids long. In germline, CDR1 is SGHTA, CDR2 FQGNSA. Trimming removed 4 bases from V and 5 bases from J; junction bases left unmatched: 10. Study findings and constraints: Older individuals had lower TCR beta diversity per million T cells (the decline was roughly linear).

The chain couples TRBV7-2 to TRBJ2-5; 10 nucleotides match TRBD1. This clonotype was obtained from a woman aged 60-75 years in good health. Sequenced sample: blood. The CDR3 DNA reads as TGTGCCAGCAGCTCCCCCAGGACAGGGGGGATGGAGACCCAGTACTTC. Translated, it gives CASSSPRTGGMETQYF.